This passage covers 5 T cell receptor beta chains from one sample sequenced in a study of control samples from healthy donors and cancer patients. Sequencing was performed with immunoSEQ multiplex PCR; in TCRdb, only in-frame clones are kept and a portion is missing. The table lists over 120,000 clones, more than 90% of them singletons. Sequenced sample: blood. The receptor source for this set is a man aged 25 to 40 in good health.

The chain couples TRBV11-2 to TRBJ2-1, with 15 bases fitting TRBD2. CDR1 SGHAT and CDR2 FQNNGV come from the germline V gene. The CDR3 runs 17 residues. Trimming removed 4 bases from V and 4 bases from J; junction bases left unmatched: 5. The CDR3 spells CASSWTSGGATYNEQFF. The CDR3 coding sequence is TGTGCCAGCAGCTGGACTAGCGGGGGGGCCACGTACAATGAGCAGTTCTTC.

The chain links TRBV4-2 to TRBJ2-1; D may be TRBD1 (6 bases). V was clipped by 5 bases and J by 8 bases, with 25 bases between them. Germline V gives CDR1 LGHNA, CDR2 YNFKEQ. This CDR3 comprises 17 residues. CDR3 amino acids: CASSTLRQDHHRDEQFF. For the CDR3, the DNA is TGTGCCAGCAGCACTCTGAGACAGGACCACCACCGAGATGAGCAGTTCTTC.

This clone was seen a single time. The DNA for the CDR3 is TGTGCCAGCAGCCCAGGGCAACAGGGCCTAAACTATGGCTACACCTTC. As protein: CASSPGQQGLNYGYTF. The chain combines TRBV5-4 with TRBJ1-2, with D possibly matching TRBD1 (6 bases). Trimming left V 4 bases short and J 2 bases short, with 18 bases between. The germline CDR1 and CDR2 sequences are SGHNT and YYREEE (reference sequence). CDR3 length: 16 residues.

The chain joins TRBV6-5 to TRBJ2-1; D gene ambiguous. V lost 0 bases, J lost 7 bases, and 13 bases lay in between. CDR3 size: 15 residues. Germline V CDR1 and CDR2: MNHEY, SVGAGI. The CDR3 DNA is TGTGCCAGCAGTTACTCGTCTACAGCTTATAATGAGCAGTTCTTC. Protein sequence: CASSYSSTAYNEQFF.

The V call is TRBV19, the J call TRBJ1-1; D might be TRBD1 (6 bases). CDR1 is LNHDA, CDR2 SQIVND, per germline (reference sequence). Trimming took off 5 bases at V and 4 bases at J, with 14 bases between the two ends. The CDR3 loop spans 14 amino acids. The CDR3 nucleotides are TGTGCCAGTAGTGACATGGGGGGCGTCACTGAAGCTTTCTTT. It translates to CASSDMGGVTEAFF.